The 9 T cell receptor beta chains listed next were all sequenced from one sample in a study of cytomegalovirus exposure and HLA in healthy donors. Produced via immunoSEQ multiplex PCR; TCRdb's table is partial and in-frame only. The sample contains fewer than 350,000 clones, roughly 90% of which appear only once. Input material: PBMCs. The source is a woman aged 18 to 35 in good health and CMV-seronegative.

The rearrangement uses TRBV25-1 and TRBJ1-1; D uncertain. CDR1 MGHDK and CDR2 SYGVNS come from the germline V gene. The ends were cut back, 1 base at V and 0 bases at J, with 3 bases in the middle. The CDR3 has 13 amino acids. This chain's CDR3 is CASSEFVNTEAFF. Written as DNA, the CDR3 is TGTGCCAGCAGTGAATTCGTGAACACTGAAGCTTTCTTT. Complete variable domain (other parts from reference TRBV25-1 and TRBJ1-1): EADIYQTPRYLVIGTGKKITLECSQTMGHDKMYWYQQDPGMELHLIHYSYGVNSTEKGDLSSESTVSRIRTEHFPLTLESARPSHTSQYLCASSEFVNTEAFFGQGTRLTVV.

Remarks on this clone: Mismatch with germline at one junction end may stem from a read error. The chain employs TRBV4-2 and TRBJ1-3, with D unclear. The germline V gene has CDR1 LGHNA and CDR2 YNFKEQ. The CDR3 runs 13 residues. CDR3 loop: CASTQREGNTIYF. Written as DNA, the CDR3 is TGTGCCAGCACCCAAAGGGAGGGAAACACCATATATTTT.

This sequence joins TRBV19 and TRBJ1-1; D is undetermined. From germline, CDR1 is LNHDA and CDR2 SQIVND (reference sequence). The germline V and J ends were trimmed by 8 bases and 0 bases, with 10 bases remaining between them. This CDR3 contains 13 residues. DNA of the CDR3: TGTGCCAGTGGTGACCGGGTGAACACTGAAGCTTTCTTT. It translates to CASGDRVNTEAFF.

The gene calls are TRBV19 and TRBJ2-7, with D tentatively TRBD2 (5 bases). Trimming removed 1 base at V and 3 bases at J, with 10 bases between. Germline CDR1 and CDR2: LNHDA and SQIVND (reference sequence). This CDR3 spans 14 amino acids. CDR3 coding DNA: TGTGCCAGTAGTATAGGGGGAGATGGCTACGAGCAGTACTTC. Translation gives CASSIGGDGYEQYF. The full variable domain, in which reference TRBV19 and TRBJ2-7 provide the parts outside the CDR3, is DGGITQSPKYLFRKEGQNVTLSCEQNLNHDAMYWYRQDPGQGLRLIYYSQIVNDFQKGDIAEGYSVSREKKESFPLTVTSAQKNPTAFYLCASSIGGDGYEQYFGPGTRLTVT.

The chain carries TRBV29-1 and TRBJ2-2; a weak D match, TRBD2 (5 bases). The germline V gene has CDR1 SQVTM and CDR2 ANQGSEA. Trimming removed 3 bases at V and 7 bases at J, with 15 bases between. The CDR3 is 14 amino acids. CDR3: CSVDRTGMSGELFF. In DNA form, the CDR3 reads TGCAGCGTTGATCGGACGGGAATGAGCGGGGAGCTGTTTTTT.

This chain connects TRBV18 to TRBJ2-7, with a tentative D call TRBD1 (6 bases). This CDR3 spans 15 amino acids. Germline V CDR1 and CDR2: KGHSH, LQKENI. V lost 2 bases and J lost 0, with 11 bases in between. The CDR3, as DNA: TGTGCCAGCTCACCAGGGGGCGGTAGCTCCTACGAGCAGTACTTC. Amino acid sequence: CASSPGGGSSYEQYF.

The chain links TRBV5-1 to TRBJ1-1; a weak D match, TRBD1 (5 bases). Germline CDR1 is SGHRS and CDR2 is YFSETQ. This CDR3 has 14 residues. The V and J ends lost 2 bases and 1 base respectively, with 9 bases between them. CDR3: CASSLGDPNTEAFF. CDR3 coding DNA: TGCGCCAGCAGCTTAGGGGATCCGAACACTGAAGCTTTCTTT.

The genes are TRBV7-2 and TRBJ1-1; 10 positions match TRBD1. V gave up 5 bases and J gave up 0 bases; unmatched junction bases: 9. Germline V lookup: CDR1 SGHTA, CDR2 FQGNSA. This CDR3 has 17 amino acids. DNA for the CDR3: TGTGCCAGCAGCCAAATCGCAGGGACAGGGGTGAACACTGAAGCTTTCTTT. This codes for CASSQIAGTGVNTEAFF.

The CDR3 loop is CAIGDRGGETQYF. CDR3 nucleotides: TGTGCCATCGGGGACAGGGGCGGAGAGACCCAGTACTTC. The V call is TRBV10-3, the J call TRBJ2-5, with 10 nucleotides matching TRBD1. From germline, CDR1 is ENHRY and CDR2 SYGVKD. CDR3 length equals 13 residues. J lost 4 bases, V lost 8 bases, and 4 bases had no gene match.